Listed here are 4 T cell receptor beta chains from one sample, sequenced in a study of Ad26.COV2.S vaccination and SARS-CoV-2 variants. Treatment in this sample: around 19 received Ad26.COV2.S at low or high dose, single or two shots; roughly five received placebo; per-sample allocation not given. Specimen acquisition occurred on day 63 following the initial vaccine or placebo injection. The table came from immunoSEQ multiplex PCR; TCRdb's copy has only in-frame clones and leaves some out. Of 380,000 or so clones in the sample, 80% to 90% were seen once. The source was peripheral blood, collected in a trial of Ad26.COV2.S vaccine versus placebo. The receptors come from a person between 18 and 65 years old who received the Ad26.COV2.S COVID-19 vaccine or a placebo.

J is TRBJ1-4 and V is TRBV4-1; D remains unclear. The CDR3 covers 16 residues. The germline V gene has CDR1 MGHRA and CDR2 YSYEKL. The germline V and J ends were trimmed by 1 base and 0 bases, with 9 bases remaining between them. CDR3 residues: CASSQGGNPTNEKLFF. The CDR3 DNA reads as TGCGCCAGCAGCCAAGGAGGCAACCCAACTAATGAAAAACTGTTTTTT.

The genes are TRBV5-5 and TRBJ1-5; 7 bases match TRBD1. V lost 3 bases, J lost 2 bases, and 8 bases stayed unmatched. CDR1 and CDR2 (germline): SGHKS, YYEKEE (reference sequence). CDR3 size: 16 residues. The CDR3 spells CASSSGDRWGNQPQHF. In DNA form, the CDR3 reads TGTGCCAGCAGCTCGGGGGACAGATGGGGCAATCAGCCCCAGCATTTT.

Here the CDR3 DNA reads TGTGCCAGCAGTTTGGTTCAGGGTGGCACCGGGGAGCTGTTTTTT. Amino acids: CASSLVQGGTGELFF. This rearrangement joins TRBV27 to TRBJ2-2; the D gene is possibly TRBD1 (5 bases). The germline CDR1 and CDR2 sequences are MNHEY and SMNVEV (reference sequence). Trimming pared 3 bases from V and 4 bases from J, leaving 12 bases between. CDR3 length: 15 residues.

The chain uses TRBV7-6 and TRBJ1-4, with D uncertain. The V and J ends lost 5 bases and 6 bases respectively, with 13 bases between them. The germline gives CDR1 SGHVS, CDR2 FNYEAQ. The CDR3 sequence is 14 residues long. CDR3 residues: CASSPRVFDEKLFF. Here the CDR3 DNA reads TGTGCCAGCAGCCCGAGGGTATTTGATGAAAAACTGTTTTTT.